This T cell receptor (beta chain) derives from a study of blood T cells in healthy people across ages. On the study more broadly: With template switching, about one barcoded beta molecule was captured per two T cells. General study points: Naive CD4+ cells and diversity were both higher in long-lived donors than in aged donors.

The sample holds a few counts of this clonotype. Its target is unknown. One end of the junction is discordant with germline, which a read error may explain. The second PCR ran about 6 to 12 cycles with a sample-barcoded 5' primer and J-beta primers. Template switching added a 12-random-nucleotide identifier to every cDNA molecule. TCRdb re-called the 5' RACE reads through MiXCR, storing one row per CDR3 protein. The sample yields roughly 1.5 million distinct CDR3 sequences, about 45% seen once. The receptor was derived from a woman younger than 30 in good health. The sample comprised blood.

The CDR3 here is CASSLGGAETQYF. The CDR3 DNA sequence: TGTGCCAGCAGTTTAGGGGGGGCAGAGACCCAGTACTTC. The chain has TRBV11-2 and TRBJ2-5, with D maybe TRBD2 (7 bases). Germline CDR1 is SGHAT and CDR2 is FQNNGV. This CDR3 has 13 residues.